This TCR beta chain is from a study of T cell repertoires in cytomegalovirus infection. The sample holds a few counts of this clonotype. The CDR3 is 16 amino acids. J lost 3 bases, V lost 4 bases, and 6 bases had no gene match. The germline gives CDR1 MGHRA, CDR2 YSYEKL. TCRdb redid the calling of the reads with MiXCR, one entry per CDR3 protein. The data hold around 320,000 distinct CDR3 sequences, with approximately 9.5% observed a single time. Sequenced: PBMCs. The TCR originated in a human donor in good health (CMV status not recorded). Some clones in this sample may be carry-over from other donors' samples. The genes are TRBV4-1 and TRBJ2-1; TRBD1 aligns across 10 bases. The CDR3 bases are TGCGCCAGCAGCCGCTCGGACAGGGGGAGCTACAATGAGCAGTTCTTC. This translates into CASSRSDRGSYNEQFF.